These 17 T cell receptor beta chains originate from one sample sequenced in a study of T cells in Graves' hyperthyroidism and ophthalmopathy. Researchers amplified the TCR beta CDR3 regions from RNA transcripts. When the TCR CDR3 underwent first-round RT-PCR, the HTBI primer set was used. TCRdb processed the multiplex PCR reads anew with MiXCR; each CDR3 protein has one entry. Altogether about 640,000 distinct CDR3 sequences are present, less than 25% being singletons, with the ten largest covering 30% to 40%. The sequencing input was blood. All receptors derive from a man aged 25 to 40 with Graves' ophthalmopathy.

This clonotype was picked up many times. V gene TRBV28 combines with J gene TRBJ2-7; TRBD1 matches at 7 bases. Germline lookup yields CDR1 MDHEN and CDR2 SYDVKM. V lost 6 bases, J lost 4 bases, and 12 bases stayed unmatched. The CDR3 runs 15 residues. As DNA, the CDR3 is TGTGCCAGCAGACCCCGCGACAGGGTTCAATACGAGCAGTACTTC. It encodes CASRPRDRVQYEQYF.

CDR3 DNA: TGTGCCAGCAGTCGCGGGACAGGTTTTTCTGGGGCCAACGTCCTGACTTTC. Translating gives CASSRGTGFSGANVLTF. The genes are TRBV27 and TRBJ2-6, with 8 positions matching TRBD1. The CDR3 is 17 amino acids. V shed 5 bases, J shed 1 base, and the junction held 7 bases outside the gene matches. Germline values: CDR1 MNHEY, CDR2 SMNVEV (reference sequence).

This chain connects TRBV7-2 to TRBJ2-7; D not certain. This CDR3 has 12 residues. Germline V gene lookup returns CDR1 SGHTA and CDR2 FQGNSA. The V end was cut by 4 bases, the J end by 6 bases, with 10 bases between. The CDR3 DNA follows: TGTGCCAGCAGCTGGGAAAGTTCCGAGCAGTACTTC. Translating gives CASSWESSEQYF.

This clonotype has just a few counts. The V call is TRBV6-1, the J call TRBJ1-1; D is possibly TRBD1 (5 bases). Germline V gene lookup returns CDR1 MNHNS and CDR2 SASEGT. The CDR3 totals 13 residues. The germline V and J ends were trimmed by 7 bases and 7 bases, with 16 bases remaining between them. The DNA for the CDR3 is TGTGCCAGCACCGACGGGGGGGTTATTGAAGCTTTCTTT. Translating it yields CASTDGGVIEAFF.

This clonotype showed up many times. The V and J genes are TRBV3-1 and TRBJ2-7, with D possibly TRBD2 on 6 matching bases. CDR1 and CDR2 (germline): LGHDT, YNNKEL (reference sequence). V dropped 1 base and J dropped 4 bases, with 11 bases sitting between them. This CDR3 region has 14 residues. The CDR3 loop reads CASSQGGEVYEQYF. The CDR3 DNA follows: TGTGCCAGCAGCCAAGGCGGGGAGGTATACGAGCAGTACTTC.

This clonotype was seen ten or more times. In nucleotides, the CDR3 is TGTGCCAGCAGGACTAGCGGGAGGGGCGGGGAGCTGTTTTTT. Its protein is CASRTSGRGGELFF. The chain links TRBV27 to TRBJ2-2, with TRBD2 matching over 14 bases. CDR1 and CDR2 (germline): MNHEY, SMNVEV (reference sequence). The J segment lost 7 bases and the V segment lost 6 bases, leaving 1 base of the junction unmatched. The CDR3 consists of 14 residues.

This clonotype has just one count. The V call is TRBV4-2, the J call TRBJ1-1; 8 nucleotides line up with TRBD1. V dropped 0 bases and J dropped 5; count of bases not matched to a gene: 11. CDR1 and CDR2 (germline): LGHNA, YNFKEQ. CDR3 length: 17 residues. CDR3 amino acids: CASSQDLGAGGLTEAFF. In DNA form, the CDR3 reads TGTGCCAGCAGCCAAGATTTAGGGGCAGGGGGCTTAACTGAAGCTTTCTTT.

This clonotype was seen more than once but under ten times. The chain joins TRBV30 to TRBJ1-4; D not certain. V lost 0 bases and J 8 bases, leaving 7 bases between the germline ends. Looked up from germline, CDR1 is GTSNPN and CDR2 is SVGIG (reference sequence). This CDR3 has 12 amino acids. The CDR3 is CAWSVPTEKLFF. CDR3 bases: TGTGCCTGGAGTGTACCCACAGAAAAACTGTTTTTT.

This clonotype has just a few counts. This sequence joins TRBV5-1 and TRBJ2-1; TRBD2 agrees at 13 bases. Per the germline V gene, CDR1 is SGHRS and CDR2 is YFSETQ. The J segment lost 8 bases and the V segment lost 7 bases, leaving 9 bases of the junction unmatched. This CDR3 contains 15 residues. The CDR3 coding sequence is TGCGCCAGCTGGAGGGGGACTAGCGGGAATTATGAGCAGTTCTTC. Its translation: CASWRGTSGNYEQFF.

V gene TRBV20-1 combines with J gene TRBJ2-1; 8 nucleotides agree with TRBD2. This CDR3 region has 13 residues. V lost 4 bases to trimming and J lost 9 bases; unmatched junction nucleotides: 8. CDR1 is DFQATT, CDR2 SNEGSKA, per germline (reference sequence). CDR3: CSAIGLANSEQFF. In DNA, the CDR3 is TGCAGTGCTATCGGACTAGCCAACAGTGAGCAGTTCTTC.

Many counts were recorded for this clonotype. The gene calls are TRBV2 and TRBJ2-7, with D perhaps assigned TRBD1 or TRBD2 (7 bases each). The ends were cut back, 4 bases at V and 1 base at J, with 20 bases in the middle. The CDR3 totals 17 residues. CDR1 SNHLY and CDR2 FYNNEI come from the germline V gene. The CDR3 loop is CASSVDHTGEGSYEQYF. The CDR3 DNA follows: TGTGCCAGCAGTGTGGACCATACAGGGGAGGGGTCCTACGAGCAGTACTTC.

This clonotype was counted at least ten times. V usage is TRBV7-2 and J usage is TRBJ2-7; D not resolved. Germline lookup yields CDR1 SGHTA and CDR2 FQGNSA. Trimming took off 1 base at V and 5 bases at J, with 9 bases between the two ends. This CDR3 region has 13 residues. CDR3 protein: CASSLVYSDEQYF. The DNA for the CDR3 is TGTGCCAGCAGCTTAGTCTACTCGGACGAGCAGTACTTC.

This sequence joins TRBV20-1 and TRBJ2-2; the D is unclear. CDR1 DFQATT and CDR2 SNEGSKA come from the germline V gene (reference sequence). Between the trimmed V and J ends, which lost 3 bases and 4 bases, there was a span of 18 bases. The CDR3 runs 16 residues. CDR3 amino acids: CSASTGRTRTTGELFF. The CDR3 DNA reads as TGCAGTGCTAGTACGGGTCGAACCAGGACCACCGGGGAGCTGTTTTTT.

The sample holds many counts of this clonotype. The rearrangement uses TRBV20-1 and TRBJ2-3, with D uncertain. Trimming cost V 5 bases and J 0 bases, with 15 bases left between them. The CDR3 has 15 residues. Germline loops: CDR1 DFQATT, CDR2 SNEGSKA (reference sequence). The CDR3 spells CSAGTDPPSTDTQYF. The CDR3 nucleotides read TGCAGTGCTGGAACAGATCCGCCTAGCACAGATACGCAGTATTTT.

This clonotype was detected ten times or more. The chain recombines TRBV2 with TRBJ1-5, with D possibly being TRBD1 (5 bases). In germline, CDR1 is SNHLY, CDR2 FYNNEI. Trimming removed 0 bases at V and 5 bases at J, with 11 bases between. The length of the CDR3 is 15 residues. The CDR3 loop reads CASSEALVGDQPQHF. The DNA of the CDR3 is TGTGCCAGCAGTGAAGCGCTTGTAGGGGATCAGCCCCAGCATTTT.

In this sample, this clonotype turned up many times. The chain uses TRBV5-1 and TRBJ1-1; a weak D match, TRBD1 (6 bases). CDR1 is SGHRS and CDR2 is YFSETQ in the germline V gene. V was clipped by 5 bases and J by 0 bases, with 14 bases between them. The CDR3 is 15 amino acids. The CDR3 DNA reads as TGCGCCAGCAGGCGCGACGGACAGATGAACACTGAAGCTTTCTTT. Amino acids: CASRRDGQMNTEAFF.

This chain uses TRBV4-3 with TRBJ2-7; weak D call: TRBD2 (6 bases). Germline assignment: CDR1 LGHNA and CDR2 YSLEER. The ends were cut back, 0 bases at V and 5 bases at J, with 11 bases in the middle. CDR3 length: 14 amino acids. The DNA for the CDR3 is TGCGCCAGCAGCCAAGATCCCTGGGGGGACGAGCAGTACTTC. It specifies CASSQDPWGDEQYF.